This T cell receptor (beta chain) was obtained from a study of a mutant IDH1 vaccine in newly diagnosed glioma. Study-wide context: Treated patients had a mean age of 40.4 years and a sex split that was approximately 62% male and around 38% female. Patients arrived already treated with radiotherapy, temozolomide, or both, most having had both.

Time point indicated: baseline, week 1 (first vaccination visit). Treatment given: pre-vaccination baseline after standard-of-care therapy. Sequencing used immunoSEQ multiplex PCR; TCRdb keeps in-frame clones, though not all of them. In the table there are tens of thousands of clones, about four fifths of which are singletons. Sequencing used PBMCs, obtained from a glioma patient treated with radiotherapy, temozolomide or both. This sequence was found in a man aged 50-59 years with glioma.

CDR3 in amino acids: CASSLEADGLNTGELFF. Here the CDR3 DNA reads TGTGCCAGCAGCTTGGAGGCGGACGGACTGAACACCGGGGAGCTGTTTTTT. The gene calls are TRBV7-2 and TRBJ2-2, with D possibly matching TRBD2 (5 bases). This CDR3 has 17 amino acids. V was shortened by 3 bases and J by 1 base, with 15 bases between the two germline ends. Germline CDR1 reads SGHTA; CDR2 reads FQGNSA.